One and the same sample provided the 20 T cell receptor beta chains below, sequenced in a study of spatial heterogeneity in lung cancer. Time point meaning: sample taken at primary tumor resection. Whole RNA, isolated from tumor, nontumor lung or frozen PBMC, was sequenced without prior sorting. In TCRdb, the 5' RACE reads were re-called with MiXCR into one record per CDR3 protein. The table includes 85,000 to 100,000 distinct CDR3 sequences, around 12% detected once. Here the sequenced sample was PBMCs, taken at surgery. These receptors originate from a male donor with early-stage non-small cell lung cancer.

This chain connects TRBV20-1 to TRBJ2-3; D remains unclear. Germline V CDR1 and CDR2: DFQATT, SNEGSKA (reference sequence). The V and J ends lost 0 bases and 0 bases respectively, with 13 bases between them. This CDR3 comprises 16 residues. The CDR3: CSARDAAFASTDTQYF. The CDR3 DNA reads TGCAGTGCTAGAGACGCGGCCTTTGCTAGCACAGATACGCAGTATTTT.

Comment on this clonotype: A much larger clonotype is one base distant, so this may be a read error. The rearrangement joins TRBV5-1 to TRBJ2-2, with D possibly being TRBD1 (5 bases). The germline gives CDR1 SGHRS, CDR2 YFSETQ. This CDR3 contains 16 residues. CDR3 in DNA: TGCGTCAGCAGCTTGGCCGTCAGGGCGAACACCGGGGAGCTGTTTTTT. Encoded protein: CVSSLAVRANTGELFF.

Turning to this clonotype: A much larger clone sits a single nucleotide away, making a read error possible. The rearrangement links TRBV28 to TRBJ2-1; tentatively, D is TRBD1 or TRBD2 (6 bases each). This CDR3 comprises 12 residues. V shed 2 bases and J shed 15 bases, with 14 bases lying between them. Looked up from germline, CDR1 is MDHEN and CDR2 is SYDVKM. CDR3 DNA sequence: TGTGCCAGCAGTTTAGGTGCCAGGGGACTGTTCTTC. Protein: CASSLGARGLFF.

This chain joins TRBV20-1 and TRBJ2-2, with 8 positions matching TRBD1. The CDR3 is 16 amino acids. Trimming at V came to 0 bases and at J to 4 bases, leaving 7 bases not matched to a gene. Germline V lookup: CDR1 DFQATT, CDR2 SNEGSKA (reference sequence). The CDR3 reads CSARDSQGAVTGELFF. The CDR3 DNA sequence: TGCAGTGCTAGAGATTCCCAGGGGGCAGTCACCGGGGAGCTGTTTTTT.

The sample holds many counts of this clonotype. The V and J genes are TRBV6-2 or TRBV6-3 and TRBJ2-7, with a weak D call TRBD2 (5 bases). This CDR3 is built from 13 residues. With 0 bases removed from V and 10 bases from J, the gap between germline ends came to 13 bases. CDR1 is MNHEY, CDR2 SVGEGT, per germline. CDR3: CASSYSTRLQQYF. CDR3 in DNA: TGTGCCAGCAGTTACTCGACAAGACTACAACAGTACTTC.

The rearrangement uses TRBV7-2 and TRBJ2-2; 12 bases align to TRBD2. The V gene end was trimmed by 5 bases and the J gene end by 4 bases; junction bases not matched to a gene: 5. Germline CDR1 and CDR2: SGHTA and FQGNSA. The length of the CDR3 is 16 residues. The CDR3 nucleotides are TGTGCCAGCAGCCCCCCGACTAGCGGGGGCACCGGGGAGCTGTTTTTT. Its translation: CASSPPTSGGTGELFF.

This clonotype appeared a few times. The chain employs TRBV28 and TRBJ2-7; D may be TRBD2 (6 bases). The CDR3 is 13 amino acids. V lost 6 bases, J lost 6 bases, and 15 bases lay in between. CDR1 is MDHEN, CDR2 SYDVKM, per germline. Here the CDR3 reads CASSNPVAVEQYF. The CDR3 DNA reads as TGTGCCAGCAGCAACCCGGTAGCGGTCGAGCAGTACTTC.

Concerning this clonotype: This may come from a read error, since a much larger clone is one base off. The J gene is TRBJ2-3, the V gene TRBV7-9; D gene unclear. The CDR3 sequence is 12 residues long. The germline gives CDR1 SEHNR, CDR2 FQNEAQ (reference sequence). The chain's CDR3 is CASGRSTDMQYF. The CDR3 DNA is TGTGCCAGCGGTCGAAGCACAGATATGCAGTATTTT. Complete variable domain (other parts from reference TRBV7-9 and TRBJ2-3): DTGVSQNPRHKITKRGQNVTFRCDPISEHNRLYWYRQTLGQGPEFLTYFQNEAQLEKSRLLSDRFSAERPKGSFSTLEIQRTEQGDSAMYLCASGRSTDMQYFGPGTRLTVL.

This clonotype was detected a few times. The rearrangement joins TRBV7-2 to TRBJ2-1, with TRBD2 identical over 10 bases. Germline V gene lookup returns CDR1 SGHTA and CDR2 FQGNSA. There are 13 residues in the CDR3. CDR3 coding DNA: TGTGGAGCTAGCGGGAGATCGTACAATGAGCAGTTCTTC. Protein product: CGASGRSYNEQFF.

The chain employs TRBV20-1 and TRBJ2-5; 8 bases align to TRBD2. Germline V gene sequence: CDR1 DFQATT, CDR2 SNEGSKA (reference sequence). V was clipped by 0 bases and J by 0 bases; unmatched bases: 6. The CDR3 totals 16 residues. The CDR3 bases are TGCAGTGCTAGAGATCCAGCGGGGGCCTACCAAGAGACCCAGTACTTC. Its protein is CSARDPAGAYQETQYF.

The J gene is TRBJ2-5, the V gene TRBV2; D gene unclear. The V and J ends lost 6 bases and 5 bases respectively, with 10 bases between them. CDR1 and CDR2 (germline): SNHLY, FYNNEI. This CDR3 has 12 amino acids. The CDR3 here is CASRRQRETQYF. CDR3 in DNA: TGTGCCAGCAGGCGCCAACGGGAGACCCAGTACTTC.

In this sample, this clonotype turned up a few times. V is TRBV18 and J is TRBJ2-3; D gene unclear. The CDR3 sequence is 13 residues long. The germline CDR1 and CDR2 sequences are KGHSH and LQKENI. Between the trimmed V and J ends, which lost 0 bases and 0 bases, there was a span of 1 base. The CDR3 protein is CASSPPSTDTQYF. The CDR3, as DNA: TGTGCCAGCTCACCACCTAGCACAGATACGCAGTATTTT.

The chain combines TRBV12-3 or TRBV12-4 with TRBJ1-2, with no clear D. The CDR3 loop spans 11 amino acids. V gave up 3 bases and J gave up 6 bases, with 5 bases separating them. This CDR3 reads CASSFSHGYTF. The CDR3 nucleotides read TGTGCCAGCAGTTTCAGTCATGGCTACACCTTC.

This clonotype appeared a few times. The rearrangement links TRBV12-3 or TRBV12-4 to TRBJ2-1; 10 bases match TRBD2. This CDR3 comprises 15 residues. V lost 6 bases, J lost 9 bases, and 11 bases stayed unmatched. The CDR3 sequence is CASRPQREGGFEQFF. CDR3 coding DNA: TGTGCCAGCAGACCACAGCGGGAGGGCGGGTTTGAGCAGTTCTTC.

This chain links TRBV24-1 with TRBJ2-7; 9 positions agree with TRBD1. This CDR3 is built from 14 residues. CDR1 is KGHDR, CDR2 SFDVKD, per germline. Germline trimming cut 6 bases from V and 3 bases from J; bases unmatched to any gene: 5. The CDR3 region has the DNA TGTGCCACCAGTCCCGGGACAGGGTTCTACGAGCAGTACTTC. It codes for CATSPGTGFYEQYF.

In its sample, this clonotype was seen a few times. The chain links TRBV4-3 to TRBJ1-4; the match to TRBD1 covers 8 bases. Germline V gene sequence: CDR1 LGHNA, CDR2 YSLEER. The CDR3 extends over 13 amino acids. Germline trimming cut 3 bases from V and 7 bases from J; bases unmatched to any gene: 1. The CDR3 nucleotides are TGCGCCAGCAGCCAGGACAGGGTTGAAAAACTGTTTTTT. Its translation is CASSQDRVEKLFF.

The V and J genes are TRBV4-2 and TRBJ2-1; no clear D. V gave up 0 bases and J gave up 8 bases, with 14 bases separating them. This CDR3 comprises 15 residues. CDR1 and CDR2 from the germline V gene are LGHNA and YNFKEQ. The CDR3 here is CASSQDKGRGDEQFF. The CDR3 DNA reads TGTGCCAGCAGCCAAGATAAAGGAAGAGGCGATGAGCAGTTCTTC.

This clonotype has more than one count but fewer than ten. The chain uses TRBV18 and TRBJ1-2; D remains ambiguous. The CDR3 length is 15 residues. Germline V gene data show CDR1 as KGHSH and CDR2 as LQKENI. V was cut by 0 bases and J by 3 bases, with 11 bases left in between. This CDR3 reads CASSPPYTSHYGYTF. CDR3 sequence (DNA): TGTGCCAGCTCACCACCCTACACTAGTCACTATGGCTACACCTTC.

This clonotype was counted a few times. This sequence joins TRBV7-3 and TRBJ2-1; perhaps TRBD1 as D (6 bases). The germline V gene has CDR1 SGHTA and CDR2 FQGTGA. The CDR3 has 15 residues. V lost 3 bases, J lost 7 bases, and 16 bases lay in between. The CDR3 coding sequence is TGTGCCAGCAGCTTTGACAGGAATTCCCGAAATGAGCAGTTCTTC. It codes for CASSFDRNSRNEQFF. The variable domain in full, completed from reference TRBV7-3 and TRBJ2-1, reads GAGVSQTPSNKVTEKGKYVELRCDPISGHTALYWYRQSLGQGPEFLIYFQGTGAADDSGLPNDRFFAVRPEGSVSTLKIQRTERGDSAVYLCASSFDRNSRNEQFFGPGTRLTVL.

The rearrangement links TRBV7-6 to TRBJ1-5; no firm D call. The CDR3 consists of 15 residues. V was shortened by 4 bases and J by 2 bases, with 12 bases between the two germline ends. Per the germline V gene, CDR1 is SGHVS and CDR2 is FNYEAQ. CDR3 bases: TGTGCCAGCAGCTCGGCCCCCGCCGGCAATCAGCCCCAGCATTTT. This gives the protein CASSSAPAGNQPQHF.